The 26 T cell receptor beta chains below were found in one sample sequenced in a study of T cells in Graves' hyperthyroidism and ophthalmopathy. From RNA transcripts, TCR beta CDR3 regions were amplified. The study used the HTBI primer set for a first-round RT-PCR of the TCR CDR3. In TCRdb, the multiplex PCR reads were re-called with MiXCR into one record per CDR3 protein. This sample has roughly 700,000 distinct CDR3 sequences; around a sixth occur once, and the top ten carry roughly a sixth. Material for sequencing was blood. These receptors were obtained from a man aged 50-59 years with Graves' hyperthyroidism.

The chain has TRBV5-1 and TRBJ2-3; 10 bases are shared with TRBD2. CDR3 length: 14 residues. CDR1 is SGHRS, CDR2 YFSETQ, per germline. J was trimmed by 3 bases and V by 7 bases; bases with no gene match: 5. For the CDR3, the DNA is TGCGCCAGCCAACTAGCGGGACAAACAGATACGCAGTATTTT. Protein sequence: CASQLAGQTDTQYF.

This clonotype was seen repeatedly, ten times or more. CDR3 loop: CASARASGSAGANVLTF. The CDR3 bases are TGTGCCAGCGCTAGGGCTAGCGGGAGTGCTGGGGCCAACGTCCTGACTTTC. The chain uses TRBV28 and TRBJ2-6, with 10 nucleotides matching TRBD2. Looked up from germline, CDR1 is MDHEN and CDR2 is SYDVKM. Trimming took 8 bases from V and 2 from J; bases not matched to a gene: 9. The CDR3 covers 17 residues.

The J gene is TRBJ2-1, the V gene TRBV19; TRBD2 aligns across 10 bases. The CDR3 is 15 residues long. With 2 bases clipped from V and 8 bases from J, the junction kept 6 bases outside the gene matches. Germline CDR1 is LNHDA and CDR2 is SQIVND (reference sequence). In DNA form, the CDR3 reads TGTGCCAGTAGTATATTACTAGCGGGATACTATGAGCAGTTCTTC. This sequence encodes CASSILLAGYYEQFF.

The sample holds many counts of this clonotype. The CDR3 DNA follows: TGTGCCAGTGGCCGGGACAGCAATTCACCCCTCCACTTT. This gives the protein CASGRDSNSPLHF. The rearrangement uses TRBV6-1 and TRBJ1-6; 7 bases align to TRBD1. J lost 7 bases, V lost 9 bases, and 6 bases had no gene match. Germline-derived CDR1 and CDR2 are MNHNS and SASEGT. This CDR3 comprises 13 residues.

This clonotype was picked up many times. The V call is TRBV5-8, the J call TRBJ1-1; 8 nucleotides agree with TRBD1. J was trimmed by 8 bases and V by 4 bases; bases with no gene match: 7. This CDR3 is built from 13 residues. Germline lookup yields CDR1 SGHTS and CDR2 YDEGEE. The CDR3 region has the DNA TGTGCCAGCAGCCCGGACAGGGCAGGGGAAGCTTTCTTT. It specifies CASSPDRAGEAFF.

This clonotype was recorded at least ten times. V usage is TRBV30 and J usage is TRBJ1-1, with 7 positions matching TRBD1. Germline CDR1 and CDR2: GTSNPN and SVGIG (reference sequence). This CDR3 has 13 residues. Trimming removed 4 bases from V and 4 bases from J; junction bases left unmatched: 6. CDR3 in amino acids: CAWNVRGGTEAFF. In nucleotides, the CDR3 is TGTGCCTGGAACGTCAGGGGGGGCACTGAAGCTTTCTTT.

J is TRBJ1-5 and V is TRBV7-9; 7 bases agree with TRBD1. There are 18 residues in the CDR3. V lost 8 bases to trimming and J lost 2 bases; unmatched junction nucleotides: 18. Germline CDR1 reads SEHNR; CDR2 reads FQNEAQ (reference sequence). The CDR3 DNA reads as TGTGCCAGCCGAACTCCGGGACAGAATCTTCATGGCAATCAGCCCCAGCATTTT. This encodes CASRTPGQNLHGNQPQHF.

The chain recombines TRBV3-1 with TRBJ2-2, with D possibly TRBD2 on 5 matching bases. This CDR3 has 12 amino acids. The germline V gene encodes CDR1 LGHDT and CDR2 YNNKEL (reference sequence). V was shortened by 7 bases and J by 5 bases, with 8 bases between the two germline ends. For the CDR3, the DNA is TGTGCCAGCACGCGAGGGACCGGGGAGCTGTTTTTT. It yields the protein CASTRGTGELFF.

This clonotype appeared a few times. This may come from a read error, since a much larger clone is one base off. The genes are TRBV10-3 and TRBJ2-1; the D gene is possibly TRBD2 (6 bases). The germline CDR1 and CDR2 sequences are ENHRY and SYGVKD. This CDR3 is 17 amino acids long. The CDR3 is CAISESAGTGKSHERFF. CDR3 coding DNA: TGTGCCATCAGTGAGTCGGCCGGGACTGGAAAATCGCATGAGCGGTTCTTC.

V gene TRBV27 combines with J gene TRBJ1-5, with D maybe TRBD1 (5 bases). The CDR3 is 16 residues long. In germline, CDR1 is MNHEY, CDR2 SMNVEV (reference sequence). Trimming shortened V by 5 bases and J by 3 bases, and 17 bases separated the two germline ends. Written as DNA, the CDR3 is TGTGCCAGCAGTCTTTTTCAGGGAAGTGACAATCAGCCCCAGCATTTT. It yields the protein CASSLFQGSDNQPQHF.

The chain joins TRBV3-1 to TRBJ2-1; the match to TRBD2 covers 9 bases. Germline-derived CDR1 and CDR2 are LGHDT and YNNKEL (reference sequence). J gave up 9 bases and V 4 bases, and 10 bases lay outside the gene matches. There are 15 residues in the CDR3. Written as DNA, the CDR3 is TGTGCCAGCAGCCTGATTAGCGGGAGAGTGGGTGAGCAGTTCTTC. Its translation: CASSLISGRVGEQFF.

The chain recombines TRBV19 with TRBJ2-1; D might be TRBD1 or TRBD2, each matching 6 bases. The CDR3 contains 13 residues. Trimming removed 7 bases from V and 8 bases from J, with 15 bases in between. Germline V CDR1 and CDR2: LNHDA, SQIVND (reference sequence). CDR3 DNA: TGTGCCAGTACCCACTTGGGGGGCGATGAGCAGTTCTTC. Protein: CASTHLGGDEQFF.

This clonotype was observed at least ten times. The rearrangement uses TRBV6-6 and TRBJ2-7; 10 bases align to TRBD2. The CDR3 totals 16 residues. Germline loops: CDR1 MNHNY, CDR2 SVGAGI (reference sequence). V gave up 2 bases and J gave up 0 bases; unmatched junction bases: 4. CDR3 bases: TGTGCCAGCAGTTACCCTAGCGGGAGCATCTCCTACGAGCAGTACTTC. Translating it yields CASSYPSGSISYEQYF.

Details on this clonotype: With a much larger clone just one base away, this may be a read error. The chain carries TRBV28 and TRBJ2-7; 7 nucleotides match TRBD2. Germline V gene data show CDR1 as MDHEN and CDR2 as SYDVKM. CDR3 size: 13 residues. The DNA for the CDR3 is TGTGCCGGCAGCAGGGACTACTCCTACGAGCAGTACTTC. Amino acid sequence: CAGSRDYSYEQYF.

This clonotype was recorded at least ten times. Mismatch with germline at one junction end may stem from a read error. V gene TRBV2 combines with J gene TRBJ2-7; 12 bases map to TRBD2. The CDR3 is 17 residues long. Per germline, CDR1 SNHLY and CDR2 FYNNEI. The CDR3 here is CASSEDRTSGDTYEQYF. The DNA of the CDR3 is TGTGCCAGCAGCGAAGACCGGACTAGCGGGGATACCTACGAGCAGTACTTC.

This clonotype came up many times. The rearrangement joins TRBV28 to TRBJ2-1, with D possibly TRBD2 on 6 matching bases. Deletions cut 0 bases from V and 5 bases from J, with 14 bases between. From germline, CDR1 is MDHEN and CDR2 SYDVKM. CDR3 length: 16 residues. In DNA, the CDR3 is TGTGCCAGCAGTTTATGGGGGGGAACGAGCCACAATGAGCAGTTCTTC. It encodes CASSLWGGTSHNEQFF.

This clonotype occurred many times. V usage is TRBV28 and J usage is TRBJ1-5, with D maybe TRBD1 (5 bases). Deletions cut 0 bases from V and 9 bases from J, with 15 bases between. This CDR3 is built from 15 residues. Germline assignment: CDR1 MDHEN and CDR2 SYDVKM. Written as DNA, the CDR3 is TGTGCCAGCAGTTTATGGGGGACCCGGGGGTGGCCCCAGCATTTT. It yields the protein CASSLWGTRGWPQHF.

The chain is built from TRBV24-1 and TRBJ2-7, with 8 bases fitting TRBD1. The CDR3 is made up of 14 amino acids. V shed 4 bases, J shed 2 bases, and the junction held 3 bases outside the gene matches. Germline assignment: CDR1 KGHDR and CDR2 SFDVKD. The CDR3 coding sequence is TGTGCCACCAGTGAGACACAGGGGGCCTACGAGCAGTACTTC. Amino acids: CATSETQGAYEQYF.

This clonotype was counted at least ten times. J is TRBJ2-5 and V is TRBV2; D perhaps matches TRBD2 (5 bases). V lost 8 bases, J lost 2 bases, and 9 bases lay in between. The CDR3 spans 12 residues. Germline V gene sequence: CDR1 SNHLY, CDR2 FYNNEI. Here the CDR3 reads CASGGRQETQYF. The CDR3 DNA is TGTGCCAGCGGAGGTAGACAAGAGACCCAGTACTTC.

A word on this clonotype: Germline and junction disagree at one end, which may indicate a read error. V and J are TRBV10-3 and TRBJ1-4, with D possibly being TRBD1 (6 bases). The germline V gene encodes CDR1 ENHRY and CDR2 SYGVKD. The CDR3 runs to 13 residues. The CDR3, as DNA: TGTGCCATCACCAGGGGAGCTAATGGAAAACTGTTTTTT. It is translated as CAITRGANGKLFF.

The chain recombines TRBV3-1 with TRBJ1-6; tentative D call: TRBD1 (5 bases). With 2 bases removed from V and 6 bases from J, the gap between germline ends came to 14 bases. The CDR3 is 16 amino acids. CDR1 is LGHDT and CDR2 is YNNKEL in the germline V gene (reference sequence). CDR3 amino acids: CASSQYGGRSNSPLHF. The CDR3 region has the DNA TGTGCCAGCAGCCAATATGGGGGAAGGAGTAATTCACCCCTCCACTTT.

This clonotype was found many times. This sequence joins TRBV2 and TRBJ2-7; TRBD1 or TRBD2 may be the D gene (5 bases each). V was pared by 2 bases and J by 5 bases, with 19 bases between. The CDR3 length is 16 residues. CDR1 and CDR2 from the germline V gene are SNHLY and FYNNEI. This chain's CDR3 is CASSEPSRPLGDEQYF. CDR3 nucleotide sequence: TGTGCCAGCAGTGAACCGTCCAGGCCCCTGGGGGACGAGCAGTACTTC.

This clonotype was seen repeatedly, ten times or more. CDR3 protein: CASSATPGTSGRVTDTQYF. The CDR3 nucleotides read TGTGCCAGCAGCGCCACACCTGGGACTAGCGGGAGGGTGACAGATACGCAGTATTTT. V gene TRBV9 combines with J gene TRBJ2-3; 16 positions match TRBD2. Looked up from germline, CDR1 is SGDLS and CDR2 is YYNGEE. After removal of 3 bases from V and 3 bases from J, the junction contained 10 bases not matched to a gene. The CDR3 is 19 residues long.

This clonotype was counted between two and nine times. The chain links TRBV5-1 to TRBJ1-1; D not resolved. The V gene's germline CDR1 is SGHRS and CDR2 YFSETQ. Trimming left V 3 bases short and J 0 bases short, with 9 bases between. The CDR3 spans 14 residues. CDR3: CASSSAAMNTEAFF. The DNA for the CDR3 is TGCGCCAGCAGCTCCGCGGCGATGAACACTGAAGCTTTCTTT.

The V and J genes are TRBV24-1 and TRBJ1-5; 12 bases line up with TRBD1. The CDR3 extends over 19 amino acids. Looked up from germline, CDR1 is KGHDR and CDR2 is SFDVKD. V trimming: 2 bases; J trimming: 1 base; junction bases outside the gene matches: 8. Here the CDR3 reads CATSDSPGQGAGSNQPQHF. The CDR3 nucleotides read TGTGCCACCAGTGATTCTCCGGGACAGGGGGCTGGAAGCAATCAGCCCCAGCATTTT.

This clonotype was recorded at least ten times. This chain connects TRBV28 to TRBJ2-1, with TRBD1 identical over 9 bases. This CDR3 is 15 amino acids long. Germline CDR1 MDHEN, CDR2 SYDVKM. Trimming took 5 bases from V and 9 from J; bases not matched to a gene: 11. This CDR3 is CASSPPTATGGEQFF. CDR3 bases: TGTGCCAGCAGTCCCCCTACGGCGACAGGGGGTGAGCAGTTCTTC.